The 28 T cell receptor beta chains below were found in one sample sequenced in a study of blood T cell repertoires in COVID-19. Clones were sequenced by immunoSEQ multiplex PCR, and TCRdb holds only the in-frame ones, with some missing. The sample lists 120,000 to 150,000 clones, around 87% occurring once. The specimen was peripheral blood. The origin of the receptors is a man aged 45-65 years who had recovered from COVID-19.

This chain joins TRBV4-3 and TRBJ1-3; TRBD1 agrees at 10 bases. The V gene's germline CDR1 is LGHNA and CDR2 YSLEER. V was clipped by 5 bases and J by 4 bases; unmatched bases: 5. The CDR3 length is 15 residues. Here the CDR3 reads CASSVRDRGGNTIYF. The CDR3 DNA is TGCGCCAGCAGCGTCCGGGACAGGGGAGGAAACACCATATATTTT.

The chain is built from TRBV7-3 and TRBJ1-1; D perhaps matches TRBD1 (6 bases). The V end was cut by 5 bases, the J end by 6 bases, with 19 bases between. The CDR3 consists of 15 residues. Germline CDR1 is SGHTA and CDR2 is FQGTGA. DNA of the CDR3: TGTGCCAGCAGCCAGACAGGTCCCTTAGGGGCTGAAGCTTTCTTT. This translates into CASSQTGPLGAEAFF.

The chain employs TRBV11-2 and TRBJ1-2, with TRBD1 matching 8 bases. Germline values: CDR1 SGHAT, CDR2 FQNNGV. With 7 bases clipped from V and 4 bases from J, the junction kept 11 bases outside the gene matches. The CDR3 runs 15 residues. CDR3 sequence reads: CASIHRLQGAYGYTF. DNA for the CDR3: TGTGCCAGCATCCACCGCCTGCAGGGGGCCTATGGCTACACCTTC. Combining the CDR3 with reference TRBV11-2 and TRBJ1-2 gives the whole variable domain EAGVAQSPRYKIIEKRQSVAFWCNPISGHATLYWYQQILGQGPKLLIQFQNNGVVDDSQLPKDRFSAERLKGVDSTLKIQPAKLEDSAVYLCASIHRLQGAYGYTFGSGTRLTVV.

The V call is TRBV10-3, the J call TRBJ2-5; 7 positions match TRBD2. The V gene end was trimmed by 0 bases and the J gene end by 1 base; junction bases not matched to a gene: 11. The CDR3 runs to 18 residues. The germline CDR1 and CDR2 sequences are ENHRY and SYGVKD. The CDR3 sequence: CAISESSSAGVPQETQYF. In nucleotides, the CDR3 is TGTGCCATCAGTGAGTCGTCTAGCGCGGGGGTCCCCCAAGAGACCCAGTACTTC.

This chain joins TRBV6-5 and TRBJ2-1; D is perhaps TRBD1 (6 bases). CDR3 size: 14 residues. The germline V gene encodes CDR1 MNHEY and CDR2 SVGAGI. Trimming left V 0 bases short and J 3 bases short, with 6 bases between. CDR3 sequence: CASSYSTGYNEQFF. In DNA, the CDR3 is TGTGCCAGCAGTTACTCGACAGGCTACAATGAGCAGTTCTTC.

The genes are TRBV4-2 and TRBJ1-4, with TRBD1 as a possible D gene (6 bases). The CDR3 totals 15 residues. Germline CDR1 LGHNA, CDR2 YNFKEQ. The V end lost 1 base, the J end lost 6 bases, and 12 bases lay between the germline ends. CDR3 DNA sequence: TGTGCCAGCAGCCAAGTCAGGGGACCCGATGAAAAACTGTTTTTT. It specifies CASSQVRGPDEKLFF.

The chain recombines TRBV7-8 with TRBJ2-1; 7 bases agree with TRBD2. The CDR3 is 15 amino acids. Unmatched junction bases numbered 11, after V lost 0 bases and J lost 12 bases. CDR1 and CDR2 (germline): SGHVS, FQNEAQ. The CDR3 is CASSLAQGLGFRQFF. The CDR3 DNA reads TGTGCCAGCAGCTTAGCGCAAGGACTAGGGTTTCGGCAGTTCTTC.

The chain links TRBV27 to TRBJ1-5; 7 positions match TRBD1. The CDR3 is 14 amino acids. The V segment lost 1 base and the J segment 5 bases; nucleotides outside the gene matches: 2. CDR1 MNHEY and CDR2 SMNVEV come from the germline V gene (reference sequence). DNA of the CDR3: TGTGCCAGCAGTTTATGGCAGGGGGATCAGCCCCAGCATTTT. As protein: CASSLWQGDQPQHF.

There are a few counts of this clone. The V and J genes are TRBV7-9 and TRBJ2-7; tentatively, D is TRBD1 (6 bases). Germline V lookup: CDR1 SEHNR, CDR2 FQNEAQ (reference sequence). Trimming stripped 3 bases from V and 0 bases from J, with 15 bases between. The CDR3 is made up of 16 amino acids. The CDR3 here is CASSFLNRASSYEQYF. The CDR3 nucleotides are TGTGCCAGCAGCTTTTTGAACAGGGCAAGCTCCTACGAGCAGTACTTC.

This clone has a count of ten or more. The V call is TRBV3-1 (or the pseudogene TRBV3-2), the J call TRBJ2-2; 15 positions agree with TRBD2. The CDR3 consists of 20 residues. The V segment lost 2 bases and the J segment 4 bases; nucleotides outside the gene matches: 11. Germline V CDR1 and CDR2: LGHDT, YNNKEL (reference sequence). The DNA for the CDR3 is TGTGCCAGCAGCCAACCACTCGGACTAGCGGGGGGGCCTGGCACCGGGGAGCTGTTTTTT. Translating it yields CASSQPLGLAGGPGTGELFF.

The V and J genes are TRBV25-1 and TRBJ2-3; 8 positions agree with TRBD1. The CDR3 runs to 14 residues. V lost 3 bases and J lost 1; bases outside the gene matches: 0. Germline CDR1 reads MGHDK; CDR2 reads SYGVNS. CDR3: CASSETGGTDTQYF. The CDR3 nucleotides are TGTGCCAGCAGTGAGACAGGGGGCACAGATACGCAGTATTTT.

The rearrangement links TRBV19 to TRBJ1-1; D unresolved. Germline CDR1 reads LNHDA; CDR2 reads SQIVND (reference sequence). With 9 bases removed from V and 3 bases from J, the gap between germline ends came to 17 bases. This CDR3 region has 14 residues. CDR3: CASPGNGADTEAFF. The CDR3 DNA follows: TGTGCCAGCCCTGGAAACGGTGCGGACACTGAAGCTTTCTTT.

The rearrangement uses TRBV11-1 and TRBJ2-5; D possibly corresponds to TRBD1 (5 bases). There are 14 residues in the CDR3. V dropped 2 bases and J dropped 2 bases, with 9 bases sitting between them. Germline V gene lookup returns CDR1 SGHAT and CDR2 FQDESV (reference sequence). The CDR3 DNA reads TGTGCCAGCAGCTTATTCAGGGCTCAAGAGACCCAGTACTTC. Residues: CASSLFRAQETQYF.

There are a few counts of this clone. The rearrangement joins TRBV18 to TRBJ1-2; no clear D gene. Per germline, CDR1 KGHSH and CDR2 LQKENI. V shed 2 bases and J shed 0 bases, with 10 bases lying between them. This CDR3 region has 15 residues. The CDR3 DNA reads TGTGCCAGCTCACCAGATCAGGACTCTAACTATGGCTACACCTTC. Translated, it gives CASSPDQDSNYGYTF.

The V call is TRBV4-1, the J call TRBJ2-5, with TRBD1 identical over 8 bases. Germline trimming cut 2 bases from V and 2 bases from J; bases unmatched to any gene: 10. CDR3 length: 17 amino acids. Germline values: CDR1 MGHRA, CDR2 YSYEKL. The CDR3 DNA reads as TGCGCCAGCAGCCAACCCACCGGGACAGGCTTACAAGAGACCCAGTACTTC. Its protein is CASSQPTGTGLQETQYF.

The chain employs TRBV19 and TRBJ2-1; 8 positions match TRBD2. CDR1 and CDR2 (germline): LNHDA, SQIVND (reference sequence). CDR3 length: 15 residues. V was pared by 2 bases and J by 4 bases, with 4 bases of the junction left unmatched. The CDR3 nucleotides read TGTGCCAGTAGTATAACAGCGGGGGCTTACAATGAGCAGTTCTTC. This gives the protein CASSITAGAYNEQFF.

CDR3 sequence: CASSLQDSGTDTQYF. The CDR3 DNA follows: TGCGCCAGCAGCCTACAGGATTCTGGTACAGATACGCAGTATTTT. The chain combines TRBV4-3 with TRBJ2-3; the D gene is possibly TRBD1 (5 bases). Per the germline V gene, CDR1 is LGHNA and CDR2 is YSLEER. Trimming pared 4 bases from V and 3 bases from J, leaving 14 bases between. The CDR3 is 15 residues long.

In this sample, this clone turned up once. The chain joins TRBV27 to TRBJ2-3; 7 nucleotides agree with TRBD1. In germline, CDR1 is MNHEY, CDR2 SMNVEV (reference sequence). This CDR3 has 14 amino acids. The J segment lost 2 bases and the V segment lost 3 bases, leaving 2 bases of the junction unmatched. CDR3 DNA sequence: TGTGCCAGCAGTTTGGGACAGCACACAGATACGCAGTATTTT. Amino acids: CASSLGQHTDTQYF.

The chain combines TRBV15 with TRBJ2-7, with 11 nucleotides matching TRBD2. This CDR3 is 17 amino acids long. V was pared by 0 bases and J by 3 bases, with 7 bases of the junction left unmatched. Germline V gene lookup returns CDR1 LNHNV and CDR2 YYDKDF (reference sequence). The CDR3 sequence: CATSRDRKLAGDYEQYF. The CDR3 DNA follows: TGTGCCACCAGCAGAGATCGAAAACTAGCGGGGGACTACGAGCAGTACTTC.

This clone was detected only once. V gene TRBV11-2 combines with J gene TRBJ2-3, with 7 bases identical to TRBD1. The CDR3 has 16 residues. The V segment lost 0 bases and the J segment 3 bases; nucleotides outside the gene matches: 6. Germline V gene data show CDR1 as SGHAT and CDR2 as FQNNGV. This chain's CDR3 is CASSLDRQGTTDTQYF. The CDR3 DNA follows: TGTGCCAGCAGCTTAGATCGACAGGGTACGACAGATACGCAGTATTTT.

The chain has TRBV4-2 and TRBJ1-5, with D hard to call. Germline loops: CDR1 LGHNA, CDR2 YNFKEQ. V was clipped by 0 bases and J by 0 bases, with 9 bases between them. The CDR3 sequence is 16 residues long. CDR3 in DNA: TGTGCCAGCAGCCAAGAGCGGCAGTATAGCAATCAGCCCCAGCATTTT. This translates into CASSQERQYSNQPQHF.

This clone was detected once. This chain uses TRBV5-4 with TRBJ1-3; no clear D gene. CDR3 length equals 17 residues. From germline, CDR1 is SGHNT and CDR2 YYREEE (reference sequence). The V end lost 4 bases, the J end lost 0 bases, and 17 bases lay between the germline ends. CDR3 nucleotides: TGTGCCAGCAGCGGCGGGGTACCTACCTTCTCTGGAAACACCATATATTTT. It yields the protein CASSGGVPTFSGNTIYF.

This clone was seen a handful of times. The chain recombines TRBV7-8 with TRBJ2-2; 8 nucleotides line up with TRBD1. The CDR3 spans 16 residues. J gave up 4 bases and V 3 bases, and 7 bases lay outside the gene matches. Germline CDR1 SGHVS, CDR2 FQNEAQ. CDR3 in amino acids: CASSFVSTGVTGELFF. CDR3 nucleotides: TGTGCCAGCAGCTTTGTGTCGACAGGGGTCACCGGGGAGCTGTTTTTT.

Comments on this clone: Distinct nucleotide sequences in the sample also encode this CDR3. The chain couples TRBV6-5 to TRBJ1-3; a possible D gene is TRBD1 (6 bases). Germline V gene lookup returns CDR1 MNHEY and CDR2 SVGAGI. This CDR3 region has 15 residues. Trimming shortened V by 0 bases and J by 0 bases, and 6 bases separated the two germline ends. The CDR3 loop is CASSYSGGSGNTIYF. Here the CDR3 DNA reads TGTGCCAGCAGTTACTCAGGGGGCTCTGGAAACACCATATATTTT.

V is TRBV9 and J is TRBJ2-7, with TRBD1 matching over 9 bases. The CDR3 length is 15 residues. Trimming at V came to 0 bases and at J to 1 base, leaving 2 bases not matched to a gene. Germline V gene data show CDR1 as SGDLS and CDR2 as YYNGEE. The CDR3 sequence: CASSVEDRGSYEQYF. In DNA form, the CDR3 reads TGTGCCAGCAGCGTAGAGGACAGGGGTTCCTACGAGCAGTACTTC.

The chain joins TRBV15 to TRBJ1-1; D might be TRBD1 (5 bases). Germline V gene data show CDR1 as LNHNV and CDR2 as YYDKDF (reference sequence). The CDR3 runs to 14 residues. Trimming took 4 bases from V and 2 from J, leaving 11 bases between them. This CDR3 is CATSTAGYNTEAFF. The CDR3 nucleotides read TGTGCCACCAGCACGGCAGGGTACAACACTGAAGCTTTCTTT.

The gene calls are TRBV4-1 and TRBJ1-2; TRBD1 aligns across 7 bases. Germline CDR1 reads MGHRA; CDR2 reads YSYEKL. The V segment lost 1 base and the J segment 4 bases; nucleotides outside the gene matches: 9. CDR3 length: 16 residues. The CDR3 loop is CASSQGLQGGFYGYTF. As DNA, the CDR3 is TGCGCCAGCAGCCAAGGTCTTCAGGGGGGTTTCTATGGCTACACCTTC.

The V and J genes are TRBV5-8 and TRBJ1-2; no clear D. V shed 4 bases and J shed 3 bases, with 7 bases lying between them. From germline, CDR1 is SGHTS and CDR2 YDEGEE. This CDR3 is 12 amino acids long. DNA for the CDR3: TGTGCCAGCAGCCACCGGGACTATGGCTACACCTTC. This gives the protein CASSHRDYGYTF. Full variable domain (missing parts from reference TRBV5-8 and TRBJ1-2): EAGVTQSPTHLIKTRGQQATLRCSPISGHTSVYWYQQALGLGLQFLLWYDEGEERNRGNFPPRFSGRQFPNYSSELNVNALELEDSALYLCASSHRDYGYTFGSGTRLTVV.